This is a list of T cell receptor beta chains from one sample in a study of immune evolution from preneoplasia to lung adenocarcinoma. Libraries were prepared by immunoSEQ multiplex PCR; TCRdb keeps only in-frame clonotypes and omits some of them. Of roughly 21,000 clones listed, roughly 75% are singletons. What was sequenced was FFPE invasive lung adenocarcinoma tissue. The receptor source for this set is a person aged 55 to 75 with lung adenocarcinoma. The CDR3 runs from the conserved cysteine through the conserved F or W. A D gene is named only where the DNA matches it firmly. Size values are once, few and many counts, or a class for expanded clones, and some rows have none.

CASSLFETQYF,TGTGCCAGCAGCTTGTTTGAGACCCAGTACTTC,NA,NA,11,TRBJ2-5,TRBV5-6
CASRLDRVNTGELFF,TGTGCCAGCAGGTTGGACAGGGTAAACACCGGGGAGCTGTTTTTT,TRBD1,NA,15,TRBJ2-2,TRBV11-2
CASSLARGQGTNEKLFF,TGTGCCAGCAGCTTAGCCCGGGGGCAGGGTACTAATGAAAAACTGTTTTTT,NA,NA,17,TRBJ1-4,TRBV7-2
CASSAPGRAYEQYF,TGTGCCAGCAGCGCGCCGGGGAGGGCCTACGAGCAGTACTTC,TRBD2,few,14,TRBJ2-7,TRBV6-6
CASFRGTGEEQYF,TGTGCCAGCTTTCGCGGGACAGGAGAGGAGCAGTACTTC,TRBD1,NA,13,TRBJ2-7,TRBV2
CASSPQLGDTQYF,TGTGCCAGCAGTCCCCAGTTAGGGGATACGCAGTATTTT,NA,NA,13,TRBJ2-3,TRBV6-1
CASSTLEQGFVGNTIYF,TGTGCCAGCAGCACACTCGAACAGGGGTTTGTTGGAAACACCATATATTTT,TRBD1,NA,17,TRBJ1-3,TRBV5-6
CASSIGYQREKLFF,TGTGCCAGCAGTATAGGGTACCAACGCGAAAAACTGTTTTTT,NA,NA,14,TRBJ1-4,TRBV28
CASSQEPGTGLNEQYF,TGCGCCAGCAGCCAAGAACCCGGGACAGGGTTGAACGAGCAGTACTTC,TRBD1,NA,16,TRBJ2-7,TRBV4-1
CASSPTSGWVESSTDTQYF,TGTGCCAGCTCACCGACTAGCGGCTGGGTTGAATCTAGCACAGATACGCAGTATTTT,TRBD2,NA,19,TRBJ2-3,TRBV18
CASSLGSSGRAPEQFF,TGCGCCAGCAGCTTGGGGTCTAGCGGGAGGGCCCCTGAGCAGTTCTTC,TRBD2,NA,16,TRBJ2-1,TRBV5-1
CASSVGGSGAYEQYF,TGTGCCAGCAGCGTAGGAGGAAGCGGAGCCTACGAGCAGTACTTC,NA,NA,15,TRBJ2-7,TRBV9
CASSLALVSSGANVLTF,TGTGCCAGCAGCTTGGCCCTGGTCAGCTCTGGGGCCAACGTCCTGACTTTC,NA,NA,17,TRBJ2-6,TRBV5-4
CASRPTGVLYNEQFF,TGTGCCAGCAGGCCAACAGGGGTCCTCTACAATGAGCAGTTCTTC,TRBD1,NA,15,TRBJ2-1,TRBV28
CAWTGGSRYGYTF,TGTGCCTGGACTGGGGGTTCCCGATATGGCTACACCTTC,NA,NA,13,TRBJ1-2,TRBV30
CATRYRTLTGELFF,TGTGCCACCAGGTATAGGACACTCACCGGGGAGCTGTTTTTT,NA,NA,14,TRBJ2-2,TRBV7-8
CASTSGRAVSDTQYF,TGTGCCAGCACCTCGGGGAGGGCAGTTTCAGATACGCAGTATTTT,TRBD2,NA,15,TRBJ2-3,TRBV28
CASSVTENTEAFF,TGTGCCAGCAGCGTAACGGAGAACACTGAAGCTTTCTTT,NA,once,13,TRBJ1-1,TRBV9
CASSPRTSGSDTQYF,TGTGCCAGCAGCCCTAGGACTAGCGGGAGCGATACGCAGTATTTT,TRBD2,NA,15,TRBJ2-3,TRBV5-6
CASSLYPSNTGELFF,TGTGCCAGCAGCTTATACCCTAGTAACACCGGGGAGCTGTTTTTT,NA,few,15,TRBJ2-2,TRBV7-8
CASSDSPRGQGPGELFF,TGTGCCAGCAGTGACTCTCCTAGAGGGCAGGGGCCCGGGGAGCTGTTTTTT,NA,NA,17,TRBJ2-2,TRBV6-4
CASKPDRANHQPQHF,TGTGCCAGCAAGCCGGACAGGGCAAACCATCAGCCCCAGCATTTT,TRBD1,NA,15,TRBJ1-5,TRBV6-5
CAISDPGTSFANEQFF,TGTGCCATCAGTGACCCCGGGACTAGCTTTGCCAATGAGCAGTTCTTC,TRBD2,NA,16,TRBJ2-1,TRBV10-3
CASSVDPQNTEAFF,TGTGCCAGCAGCGTAGACCCTCAGAACACTGAAGCTTTCTTT,NA,NA,14,TRBJ1-1,TRBV9
CAWSVKAGRISGNTIYF,TGTGCCTGGAGTGTGAAGGCAGGACGCATTTCTGGAAACACCATATATTTT,NA,few,17,TRBJ1-3,TRBV30
CASRQAASTGELFF,TGTGCCAGCAGGCAGGCCGCTAGCACCGGGGAGCTGTTTTTT,NA,NA,14,TRBJ2-2,TRBV6-1
CSVFGVGTDTQYF,TGCAGCGTTTTTGGGGTGGGCACAGATACGCAGTATTTT,NA,NA,13,TRBJ2-3,TRBV29-1
CASSVGVGEQYF,TGTGCCAGCAGCGTGGGGGTCGGCGAGCAGTACTTC,NA,NA,12,TRBJ2-7,TRBV28
CASRAVQSTDTQYF,TGCGCCAGCAGGGCAGTCCAGAGCACAGATACGCAGTATTTT,NA,NA,14,TRBJ2-3,TRBV5-1
CASREDASQPQHF,TGTGCCAGCAGGGAAGACGCTAGTCAGCCCCAGCATTTT,NA,NA,13,TRBJ1-5,TRBV2
CASSQGLGREQFF,TGTGCCAGCAGCCAGGGACTAGGAAGGGAGCAGTTCTTC,TRBD2,NA,13,TRBJ2-1,TRBV14
CASSRDGSGNTIYF,TGTGCCAGCAGCCGGGACGGCTCTGGAAACACCATATATTTT,NA,NA,14,TRBJ1-3,TRBV7-9
CAWSVQRATEAFF,TGTGCCTGGAGTGTACAGAGGGCCACTGAAGCTTTCTTT,NA,NA,13,TRBJ1-1,TRBV30
CATSRVPSEKLFF,TGTGCCACCAGCAGAGTACCCTCCGAAAAACTGTTTTTT,NA,NA,13,TRBJ1-4,TRBV15
CAIGQLNTEAFF,TGTGCCATCGGACAACTAAACACTGAAGCTTTCTTT,NA,NA,12,TRBJ1-1,TRBV2
CATTPSGASTDTQYF,TGTGCCACCACTCCTAGCGGTGCTAGCACAGATACGCAGTATTTT,TRBD2,NA,15,TRBJ2-3,TRBV15
CASSLPPQETQYF,TGTGCCAGCAGCCTCCCTCCTCAAGAGACCCAGTACTTC,NA,NA,13,TRBJ2-5,TRBV7-9